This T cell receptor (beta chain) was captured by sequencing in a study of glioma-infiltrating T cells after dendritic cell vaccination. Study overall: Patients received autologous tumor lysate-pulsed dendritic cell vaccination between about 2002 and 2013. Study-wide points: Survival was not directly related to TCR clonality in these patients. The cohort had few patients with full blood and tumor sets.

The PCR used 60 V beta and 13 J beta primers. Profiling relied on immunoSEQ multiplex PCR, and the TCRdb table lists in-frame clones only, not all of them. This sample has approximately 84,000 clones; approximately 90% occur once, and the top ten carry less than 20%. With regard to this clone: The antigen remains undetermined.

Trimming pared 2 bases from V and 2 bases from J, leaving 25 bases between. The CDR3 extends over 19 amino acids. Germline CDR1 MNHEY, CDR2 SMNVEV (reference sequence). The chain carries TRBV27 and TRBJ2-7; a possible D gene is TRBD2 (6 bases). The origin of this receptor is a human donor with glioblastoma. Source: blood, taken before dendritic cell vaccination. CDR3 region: CASSLGVPAGAGGTYEQYF. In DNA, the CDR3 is TGTGCCAGCAGTTTAGGAGTTCCGGCTGGAGCGGGCGGAACCTACGAGCAGTACTTC.